These 22 T cell receptor beta chains were all obtained from the same sample, sequenced in a study of OX40 agonist ivuxolimab in advanced cancers. Profiled with immunoSEQ multiplex PCR; TCRdb holds only in-frame clones, not every one. The sample comprises tens of thousands of clones, around 90% of which are singletons, and around 2.7% rests with the top ten. The sequencing used CD4+ or CD8+ T cells sorted from blood, collected in a trial of the OX40 agonist ivuxolimab. The origin of the receptors is an adult with an advanced solid tumor such as melanoma, head and neck, liver or kidney cancer.

This sequence joins TRBV6-5 and TRBJ2-7; D is tentatively TRBD1 or TRBD2 (6 bases each). This CDR3 contains 15 residues. V was pared by 4 bases and J by 2 bases, with 15 bases between. Germline V gene lookup returns CDR1 MNHEY and CDR2 SVGAGI. The CDR3 loop reads CASSSVGGGTYEQYF. CDR3 DNA: TGTGCCAGCAGTTCCGTCGGGGGCGGGACCTACGAGCAGTACTTC.

This clone came up once. Additional DNA sequences in this sample encode the identical CDR3. The rearrangement links TRBV30 to TRBJ1-5; D perhaps matches TRBD1 (6 bases). This CDR3 contains 19 residues. The V gene's germline CDR1 is GTSNPN and CDR2 SVGIG (reference sequence). Deletions cut 0 bases from V and 2 bases from J, with 23 bases between. The CDR3 protein is CAWSVQKGGAVGGNQPQHF. The CDR3 DNA sequence: TGTGCCTGGAGTGTACAAAAGGGGGGGGCGGTTGGGGGCAATCAGCCCCAGCATTTT. The full variable domain, its missing parts supplied by reference TRBV30 and TRBJ1-5, is SQTIHQWPATLVQPVGSPLSLECTVEGTSNPNLYWYRQAAGRGLQLLFYSVGIGQISSEVPQNLSASRPQDRQFILSSKKLLLSDSGFYLCAWSVQKGGAVGGNQPQHFGDGTRLSIL.

Only a few counts were recorded for this clone. V is TRBV6-6 and J is TRBJ1-2; TRBD1 agrees at 7 bases. V lost 0 bases to trimming and J lost 5 bases; unmatched junction nucleotides: 6. This CDR3 region has 15 residues. In germline, CDR1 is MNHNY, CDR2 SVGAGI (reference sequence). The CDR3 is CASSYSAQGDYGYTF. The DNA for the CDR3 is TGTGCCAGCAGTTACTCGGCGCAGGGGGATTATGGCTACACCTTC.

The V gene is TRBV25-1, the J gene TRBJ1-1, with D possibly being TRBD1 (5 bases). The germline gives CDR1 MGHDK, CDR2 SYGVNS. V was cut by 4 bases and J by 5 bases, with 11 bases left in between. CDR3 length: 13 residues. Here the CDR3 DNA reads TGTGCCAGCAGTGTAATTGGGGCGACTGAAGCTTTCTTT. Residues: CASSVIGATEAFF.

In its sample, this clone was seen once. V gene TRBV5-1 combines with J gene TRBJ2-3; 7 bases are a match to TRBD2. V was clipped by 4 bases and J by 7 bases; unmatched bases: 12. This CDR3 spans 15 amino acids. Germline V gene sequence: CDR1 SGHRS, CDR2 YFSETQ. In DNA form, the CDR3 reads TGCGCCAGCAGCGAAACTAGCGAGGGTATACATACGCAGTATTTT. Translated: CASSETSEGIHTQYF. The full variable domain, with the rest looked up from reference TRBV5-1 and TRBJ2-3, is KAGVTQTPRYLIKTRGQQVTLSCSPISGHRSVSWYQQTPGQGLQFLFEYFSETQRNKGNFPGRFSGRQFSNSRSEMNVSTLELGDSALYLCASSETSEGIHTQYFGPGTRLTVL.

J is TRBJ1-4 and V is TRBV2, with D unclear. V shed 6 bases and J shed 0 bases, with 8 bases lying between them. Germline CDR1 and CDR2: SNHLY and FYNNEI. The CDR3 sequence is 14 residues long. The chain's CDR3 is CASRPTATNEKLFF. The CDR3 coding sequence is TGTGCCAGCAGGCCGACCGCAACTAATGAAAAACTGTTTTTT. Full variable domain (missing parts from reference TRBV2 and TRBJ1-4): EPEVTQTPSHQVTQMGQEVILRCVPISNHLYFYWYRQILGQKVEFLVSFYNNEISEKSEIFDDQFSVERPDGSNFTLKIRSTKLEDSAMYFCASRPTATNEKLFFGSGTQLSVL.

The chain joins TRBV7-9 to TRBJ2-7; 8 bases map to TRBD2. CDR1 is SEHNR, CDR2 FQNEAQ, per germline (reference sequence). This CDR3 region has 15 residues. Unmatched junction bases numbered 6, after V lost 1 base and J lost 4 bases. The CDR3 spells CASSLVTGGQYEQYF. CDR3 DNA sequence: TGTGCCAGCAGCTTAGTGACGGGGGGGCAGTACGAGCAGTACTTC.

This clone was detected a few times. This chain links TRBV19 with TRBJ1-5; 7 bases line up with TRBD1. Germline V gene sequence: CDR1 LNHDA, CDR2 SQIVND (reference sequence). The CDR3 loop spans 15 amino acids. Unmatched junction bases numbered 9, after V lost 5 bases and J lost 5 bases. In DNA form, the CDR3 reads TGTGCCAGTAGTCCAGGCGGGACAGTTCATCAGCCCCAGCATTTT. Translation: CASSPGGTVHQPQHF.

This chain links TRBV27 with TRBJ2-3; D not certain. CDR3 size: 13 residues. Trimming shortened V by 2 bases and J by 1 base, and 4 bases separated the two germline ends. The germline V gene encodes CDR1 MNHEY and CDR2 SMNVEV (reference sequence). The CDR3 coding sequence is TGTGCCAGCAGTTTAGACGGCACAGATACGCAGTATTTT. This sequence encodes CASSLDGTDTQYF.

This sequence joins TRBV6-6 and TRBJ1-5; 7 nucleotides match TRBD1. The CDR3 consists of 14 residues. V was clipped by 2 bases and J by 7 bases; unmatched bases: 5. In germline, CDR1 is MNHNY, CDR2 SVGAGI (reference sequence). CDR3 sequence reads: CASSYAGGKQPQHF. For the CDR3, the DNA is TGTGCCAGCAGTTACGCAGGGGGTAAGCAGCCCCAGCATTTT.

The chain has TRBV28 and TRBJ1-1; D is perhaps TRBD1 (5 bases). The CDR3 has 11 residues. The V gene lost 11 bases and the J gene lost 5 bases, with 12 bases spanning the gap. The germline V gene encodes CDR1 MDHEN and CDR2 SYDVKM. Here the CDR3 reads CAAGGRTEAFF. Here the CDR3 DNA reads TGTGCCGCCGGGGGTCGGACTGAAGCTTTCTTT.

The count of this clone is one. The chain recombines TRBV13 with TRBJ2-3; 9 bases agree with TRBD2. J lost 2 bases, V lost 6 bases, and 9 bases had no gene match. Germline V gene sequence: CDR1 PRHDT, CDR2 FYEKMQ (reference sequence). CDR3 size: 16 residues. This CDR3 is CASSQEREAFTDTQYF. CDR3 in DNA: TGTGCCAGCAGTCAAGAGCGGGAGGCGTTCACAGATACGCAGTATTTT.

The gene calls are TRBV6-1 and TRBJ1-5; D unresolved. The V end was cut by 5 bases, the J end by 6 bases, with 11 bases between. Germline assignment: CDR1 MNHNS and CDR2 SASEGT. CDR3 length: 13 amino acids. The DNA of the CDR3 is TGTGCCAGCAGTATGGGGATAAGTCAGCCCCAGCATTTT. It encodes CASSMGISQPQHF.

V and J are TRBV19 and TRBJ1-5; TRBD1 is a possible D gene (5 bases). Trimming removed 8 bases from V and 4 bases from J, with 12 bases in between. There are 13 residues in the CDR3. Germline CDR1 is LNHDA and CDR2 is SQIVND (reference sequence). The CDR3 bases are TGTGCCAGTCAGGGTCTTACTAATCAGCCCCAGCATTTT. It encodes CASQGLTNQPQHF.

The rearrangement links TRBV28 to TRBJ2-3, with 10 bases lining up with TRBD2. Trimming at V came to 2 bases and at J to 4 bases, leaving 9 bases not matched to a gene. Germline assignment: CDR1 MDHEN and CDR2 SYDVKM. This CDR3 has 17 residues. The CDR3 sequence is CASSLVSGAGGPDTQYF. CDR3 nucleotides: TGTGCCAGCAGTTTAGTTTCTGGAGCGGGAGGGCCAGATACGCAGTATTTT. Full variable domain (outside the CDR3, taken from reference TRBV28 and TRBJ2-3): DVKVTQSSRYLVKRTGEKVFLECVQDMDHENMFWYRQDPGLGLRLIYFSYDVKMKEKGDIPEGYSVSREKKERFSLILESASTNQTSMYLCASSLVSGAGGPDTQYFGPGTRLTVL.

V usage is TRBV6-1 and J usage is TRBJ1-1; D is unresolved. The CDR3 covers 13 residues. Trimming cost V 6 bases and J 1 base, with 9 bases left between them. Germline V gene lookup returns CDR1 MNHNS and CDR2 SASEGT. The CDR3 sequence is CASSSTENTEAFF. CDR3 nucleotides: TGTGCCAGCAGCTCGACTGAGAACACTGAAGCTTTCTTT.

The rearrangement links TRBV4-1 to TRBJ2-2; maybe TRBD2 (6 bases). Germline assignment: CDR1 MGHRA and CDR2 YSYEKL. Trimming left V 5 bases short and J 8 bases short, with 15 bases between. The CDR3 length is 14 residues. DNA of the CDR3: TGCGCCAGCAGCTCTTGGGGGGACCTGGGGGAGCTGTTTTTT. Its translation is CASSSWGDLGELFF.

CDR3 nucleotide sequence: TGTGCCAGCAGCTTTTATACAGGGGGCGACACTGAAGCTTTCTTT. Translated: CASSFYTGGDTEAFF. This chain links TRBV7-2 with TRBJ1-1; 9 bases fit TRBD1. With V trimmed by 3 bases and J by 3 bases, 5 bases remained unmatched. The CDR3 consists of 15 residues. Germline V gene data show CDR1 as SGHTA and CDR2 as FQGNSA.

This sequence joins TRBV18 and TRBJ2-3; D perhaps matches TRBD2 (5 bases). Germline CDR1 is KGHSH and CDR2 is LQKENI. Trimming took off 3 bases at V and 0 bases at J, with 10 bases between the two ends. The CDR3 extends over 15 amino acids. The DNA of the CDR3 is TGTGCCAGCTCACCGGACGGACTTAGCACAGATACGCAGTATTTT. Its protein product is CASSPDGLSTDTQYF.

J is TRBJ2-1 and V is TRBV11-2; D gene ambiguous. Germline CDR1 is SGHAT and CDR2 is FQNNGV. V was clipped by 5 bases and J by 0 bases, with 14 bases between them. CDR3 length equals 16 residues. CDR3 sequence (DNA): TGTGCCAGCAGCCGTCAGACGGAGAGCTCCTACAATGAGCAGTTCTTC. It specifies CASSRQTESSYNEQFF.

This rearrangement joins TRBV6-4 to TRBJ2-3; D is uncertain. This CDR3 spans 13 amino acids. Trimming took off 2 bases at V and 7 bases at J, with 10 bases between the two ends. The germline V gene encodes CDR1 MRHNA and CDR2 SNTAGT. The DNA of the CDR3 is TGTGCCAGCAGTGACGGTATCATAAATACGCAGTATTTT. This encodes CASSDGIINTQYF.

The V gene is TRBV30, the J gene TRBJ2-6; TRBD2 might be the D (6 bases). This CDR3 comprises 15 residues. From germline, CDR1 is GTSNPN and CDR2 SVGIG (reference sequence). Trimming shortened V by 5 bases and J by 3 bases, and 14 bases separated the two germline ends. The CDR3 DNA sequence: TGTGCCTGGGGCCCGGGGGTGGTTGGGGCCAACGTCCTGACTTTC. Encoded protein: CAWGPGVVGANVLTF.